Only a few counts were recorded for the clone carrying this T cell receptor (beta chain). Alopecia areata patients provided lesional scalp punch biopsies and peripheral blood. This specimen belongs to a study of CD8+ T cells in alopecia areata. Sequencing relied on a cDNA template that was reverse transcribed from extracted RNA. Libraries were prepared by immunoSEQ multiplex PCR; TCRdb keeps only in-frame clonotypes and omits some of them. The data contain about 150,000 clones, more than 45% of them seen just once; the ten biggest clones take up around 7%. This CDR3 has 14 amino acids. Trimming took 1 base from V and 6 from J, leaving 13 bases between them. Germline V lookup: CDR1 SGHAT, CDR2 FQNNGV.

The specimen sequenced was CD4+ T cells sorted from blood. The TCR sequence derives from a human donor with alopecia areata. The chain joins TRBV11-2 to TRBJ2-7; D may be TRBD2 (6 bases). The CDR3, as DNA: TGTGCCAGCAGCTTAGCAGGAGGGAGTGGCGAGCAGTACTTC. Translated, it gives CASSLAGGSGEQYF.